This TCR beta chain is drawn from a study of T cell repertoires in cytomegalovirus infection. In the study overall: Use of recently identified HLA-C-restricted and well-studied HLA-B-restricted CMV epitopes was part of the study. Public TCR beta signatures provided an indication of both CMV infection and a matching HLA type. Overall study results and limits: The study found HLA-C-restricted CMV-specific TCR beta clonotypes dominating the ex vivo response. People with CMV and the relevant HLA were identified by cumulative public TCR beta family frequency.

Germline V gene lookup returns CDR1 SGHTA and CDR2 FQGNSA. The V and J ends lost 2 bases and 5 bases respectively, with 9 bases between them. This CDR3 contains 13 residues. Comment on this clonotype: No antigen is known for it.

TCRdb independently ran MiXCR on the reads; one entry per CDR3 protein. The profile shows 450,000 to 550,000 distinct CDR3 sequences, more than 40% of them singletons. The receptor comes from a human donor in good health (CMV status not recorded). Some clones in this sample may be carry-over from other donors' samples. V is TRBV7-2 and J is TRBJ2-5; D perhaps matches TRBD2 (6 bases). The sample consisted of cultured PBMCs, taken from culture after CMV antigen stimulation. CDR3 DNA: TGTGCCAGCAGCTTACTTCGGGGGGAGACCCAGTACTTC. Its translation: CASSLLRGETQYF. The full variable domain, rest sourced from reference TRBV7-2 and TRBJ2-5, is GAGVSQSPSNKVTEKGKDVELRCDPISGHTALYWYRQSLGQGLEFLIYFQGNSAPDKSGLPSDRFSAERTGGSVSTLTIQRTQQEDSAVYLCASSLLRGETQYFGPGTRLLVL.